One sample yielded the 28 T cell receptor beta chains listed below, sequenced in a study of patients and donors after allogeneic stem cell transplantation. TCRdb ran MiXCR on the RT-PCR reads and lists one entry per CDR3 protein. Altogether more than 850,000 distinct CDR3 sequences are present, 15% to 20% being singletons, with the ten largest covering 5.5% to 6.5%. The sequenced material came from blood, either unsorted or a sorted T cell fraction (not recorded which). The source of these receptors is a human donor who was either an allogeneic HSCT recipient or a stem cell or donor lymphocyte infusion donor (not recorded which). It is not recorded whose cells these are; they may come from a transplant donor.

Only a few counts were recorded for this clonotype. CDR3 loop: CASTDYEQETQYF. As DNA, the CDR3 is TGTGCCAGCACTGACTACGAACAAGAGACCCAGTACTTC. The V call is TRBV25-1, the J call TRBJ2-5; tentative D call: TRBD2 (5 bases). Trimming cost V 7 bases and J 2 bases, with 11 bases left between them. The CDR3 sequence is 13 residues long. Germline loops: CDR1 MGHDK, CDR2 SYGVNS.

This clonotype was picked up a small number of times. V and J are TRBV6-1 and TRBJ1-6; the D gene is possibly TRBD1 (5 bases). Per germline, CDR1 MNHNS and CDR2 SASEGT. This CDR3 comprises 16 residues. Trimming removed 2 bases from V and 9 bases from J, with 17 bases in between. CDR3 coding DNA: TGTGCCAGCAGTGAACACGGCCAGGCCCAGGGTTCACCCCTCCACTTT. Its protein is CASSEHGQAQGSPLHF.

This clonotype was detected only a few times. The J gene is TRBJ1-1, the V gene TRBV12-3 or TRBV12-4; D not resolved. This CDR3 is built from 14 residues. Trimming left V 5 bases short and J 0 bases short, with 10 bases between. CDR3 nucleotides: TGTGCCAGCAGTCAATCCGATCTGAACACTGAAGCTTTCTTT. Encoded protein: CASSQSDLNTEAFF.

The chain carries TRBV12-3 or TRBV12-4 and TRBJ2-5; D gene ambiguous. V gave up 3 bases and J gave up 2 bases, with 7 bases separating them. This CDR3 is 13 amino acids long. CDR3 DNA sequence: TGTGCCAGCAGTTTGTTCCCGCAAGAGACCCAGTACTTC. This gives the protein CASSLFPQETQYF.

This clonotype has a handful of counts. V and J are TRBV6-2 or TRBV6-3 and TRBJ2-3; unclear D gene. V was pared by 0 bases and J by 0 bases, with 4 bases between. Germline V CDR1 and CDR2: MNHEY, SVGEGT. The CDR3 is 14 residues long. The CDR3 sequence is CASSYSPSTDTQYF. CDR3 coding DNA: TGTGCCAGCAGTTACTCGCCTAGCACAGATACGCAGTATTTT.

This clonotype was seen a single time. The chain couples TRBV12-3 or TRBV12-4 to TRBJ2-5; D may be TRBD2 (5 bases). This CDR3 has 14 amino acids. With 2 bases removed from V and 5 bases from J, the gap between germline ends came to 12 bases. The CDR3 is CASSLPGIWETQYF. In nucleotides, the CDR3 is TGTGCCAGCAGTTTACCGGGAATCTGGGAGACCCAGTACTTC.

This clonotype has more than one count but fewer than ten. The chain couples TRBV12-3 or TRBV12-4 to TRBJ1-5, with unresolved D. The V gene lost 8 bases and the J gene lost 4 bases, with 12 bases spanning the gap. This CDR3 region has 13 residues. The CDR3 bases are TGTGCCAGCGGATTACAGAGAAATCAGCCCCAGCATTTT. It is translated as CASGLQRNQPQHF.

This clonotype was seen only a few times. The chain combines TRBV14 with TRBJ1-2; 7 positions agree with TRBD1. Germline assignment: CDR1 SGHDN and CDR2 FVKESK. V shed 3 bases and J 1 base; nucleotides not matched to a gene: 8. The CDR3 has 16 residues. The CDR3 spells CASSHLPGQRNYGYTF. CDR3 nucleotides: TGTGCCAGCAGCCACCTACCGGGACAGCGTAACTATGGCTACACCTTC.

This clonotype was counted a few times. The CDR3 is CATSDSHQSKEQYF. The CDR3 bases are TGTGCCACCAGTGATAGCCATCAGTCTAAGGAGCAGTACTTC. The V call is TRBV24-1, the J call TRBJ2-7; D is unresolved. Germline values: CDR1 KGHDR, CDR2 SFDVKD. The V end was cut by 3 bases, the J end by 7 bases, with 15 bases between. The CDR3 extends over 14 amino acids.

The chain couples TRBV20-1 to TRBJ2-7, with 10 nucleotides matching TRBD2. CDR1 and CDR2 (germline): DFQATT, SNEGSKA (reference sequence). This CDR3 is 13 amino acids long. Trimming cost V 5 bases and J 6 bases; bases outside gene matches: 7. CDR3 sequence reads: CSAPPIAGGEQYF. The CDR3 DNA is TGCAGTGCTCCCCCGATAGCGGGAGGCGAGCAGTACTTC.

This clonotype occurred a few times. The CDR3 bases are TGTGCCAGCAGTTTATACGCGGAGGAGGGGCCGGGCTCCTACAATGAGCAGTTCTTC. Encoded protein: CASSLYAEEGPGSYNEQFF. The V and J genes are TRBV27 and TRBJ2-1; D perhaps matches TRBD2 (6 bases). The CDR3 totals 19 residues. Germline V gene sequence: CDR1 MNHEY, CDR2 SMNVEV (reference sequence). V lost 1 base to trimming and J lost 0 bases, with 19 bases between them.

The chain couples TRBV7-9 to TRBJ2-5, with TRBD1 matching over 7 bases. Germline V gene sequence: CDR1 SEHNR, CDR2 FQNEAQ (reference sequence). V trimming: 4 bases; J trimming: 3 bases; junction bases outside the gene matches: 8. This CDR3 is 15 amino acids long. The CDR3 protein is CASSWDRDRKETQYF. CDR3 DNA: TGTGCCAGCAGCTGGGACCGGGACAGAAAAGAGACCCAGTACTTC.

The rearrangement joins TRBV7-9 to TRBJ1-1, with TRBD1 as a possible D gene (5 bases). The CDR3 runs to 14 residues. Germline CDR1 SEHNR, CDR2 FQNEAQ (reference sequence). The V and J ends lost 2 bases and 5 bases respectively, with 12 bases between them. DNA of the CDR3: TGTGCCAGCAGCTTACGGGGGGAGGCTACTGAAGCTTTCTTT. Translating gives CASSLRGEATEAFF. Supplemented by reference TRBV7-9 and TRBJ1-1, the full variable domain reads DTGVSQNPRHKITKRGQNVTFRCDPISEHNRLYWYRQTLGQGPEFLTYFQNEAQLEKSRLLSDRFSAERPKGSFSTLEIQRTEQGDSAMYLCASSLRGEATEAFFGQGTRLTVV.

The chain links TRBV5-5 to TRBJ2-5; D not certain. Trimming shortened V by 0 bases and J by 0 bases, and 9 bases separated the two germline ends. CDR3 size: 15 residues. Germline V CDR1 and CDR2: SGHKS, YYEKEE (reference sequence). CDR3 DNA: TGTGCCAGCAGCTTGGATCTTTCGTACCAAGAGACCCAGTACTTC. Translated: CASSLDLSYQETQYF.

J is TRBJ1-2 and V is TRBV6-1; D remains ambiguous. The CDR3 runs 13 residues. Trimming took off 7 bases at V and 2 bases at J, with 11 bases between the two ends. The germline gives CDR1 MNHNS, CDR2 SASEGT. CDR3 amino acids: CASNSRENYGYTF. CDR3 nucleotide sequence: TGTGCCAGCAATAGCCGGGAGAACTATGGCTACACCTTC.

The genes are TRBV28 and TRBJ2-3; a weak D match, TRBD2 (7 bases). The V and J ends lost 7 bases and 1 base respectively, with 12 bases between them. CDR3 size: 14 residues. From germline, CDR1 is MDHEN and CDR2 SYDVKM. CDR3 sequence reads: CASTLGGGTDTQYF. Written as DNA, the CDR3 is TGTGCCAGCACCCTAGGGGGGGGCACAGATACGCAGTATTTT.

V gene TRBV13 combines with J gene TRBJ2-1; D is perhaps TRBD2 (5 bases). CDR1 is PRHDT and CDR2 is FYEKMQ in the germline V gene (reference sequence). The CDR3 consists of 15 residues. The V end was cut by 5 bases, the J end by 3 bases, with 14 bases between. The CDR3 DNA sequence: TGTGCCAGCAGCGAACCCCCCCGGGGCTACAATGAGCAGTTCTTC. Translated: CASSEPPRGYNEQFF.

The genes are TRBV18 and TRBJ1-6; possibly TRBD1 for D (6 bases). CDR3 length: 16 residues. Trimming left V 1 base short and J 3 bases short, with 10 bases between. The germline CDR1 and CDR2 sequences are KGHSH and LQKENI. The CDR3 coding sequence is TGTGCCAGCTCACCACGGGGGCCAAGCTATAATTCACCCCTCCACTTT. Its protein is CASSPRGPSYNSPLHF.

In its sample, this clonotype was seen a few times. The CDR3 DNA follows: TGCGCCAGCAGCCAAGGGGACAGGCTAGCAGATCCACTCTCTGGAAACACCATATATTTT. Translated, it gives CASSQGDRLADPLSGNTIYF. The rearrangement links TRBV4-1 to TRBJ1-3; TRBD1 aligns across 8 bases. The CDR3 consists of 20 residues. The V gene's germline CDR1 is MGHRA and CDR2 YSYEKL. The V gene end was trimmed by 1 base and the J gene end by 0 bases; junction bases not matched to a gene: 14.

The gene calls are TRBV30 and TRBJ2-7, with D perhaps being TRBD1 or TRBD2 (5 bases each). The ends were cut back, 8 bases at V and 3 bases at J, with 14 bases in the middle. CDR1 and CDR2 (germline): GTSNPN, SVGIG (reference sequence). This CDR3 contains 12 residues. This CDR3 reads CAGDRDLYEQYF. CDR3 coding DNA: TGTGCCGGGGATCGGGACCTCTACGAGCAGTACTTC.

This clonotype was detected only a few times. V and J are TRBV20-1 and TRBJ1-2; D unclear. In germline, CDR1 is DFQATT, CDR2 SNEGSKA (reference sequence). The CDR3 consists of 12 residues. V was shortened by 3 bases and J by 7 bases, with 12 bases between the two germline ends. The CDR3 DNA reads TGCAGTGCTAGCACACGGACTGTTGGCTACACCTTC. It codes for CSASTRTVGYTF.

The rearrangement uses TRBV12-5 and TRBJ1-2, with TRBD1 as a possible D gene (5 bases). The CDR3 is 14 residues long. Trimming removed 4 bases at V and 7 bases at J, with 16 bases between. CDR1 LGHNT and CDR2 FRNRAP come from the germline V gene. CDR3 bases: TGTGCTAGTGGTTCCCCGGGGGGGGTTGGTGGCTACACCTTC. Its translation: CASGSPGGVGGYTF.

The chain employs TRBV7-9 and TRBJ2-3; D possibly matches TRBD1 or TRBD2 (6 bases each). The CDR3 loop spans 14 amino acids. Germline V gives CDR1 SEHNR, CDR2 FQNEAQ (reference sequence). Trimming took off 3 bases at V and 6 bases at J, with 13 bases between the two ends. The CDR3, as DNA: TGTGCCAGCAGCTTTCGGGGGCTGGGGGATACGCAGTATTTT. Its protein is CASSFRGLGDTQYF. The whole variable domain, remainder taken from reference TRBV7-9 and TRBJ2-3, is DTGVSQNPRHKITKRGQNVTFRCDPISEHNRLYWYRQTLGQGPEFLTYFQNEAQLEKSRLLSDRFSAERPKGSFSTLEIQRTEQGDSAMYLCASSFRGLGDTQYFGPGTRLTVL.

The chain has TRBV2 and TRBJ2-7, with D perhaps matching TRBD2 (6 bases). Per germline, CDR1 SNHLY and CDR2 FYNNEI. This CDR3 is 15 amino acids long. The ends were cut back, 3 bases at V and 2 bases at J, with 14 bases in the middle. The CDR3 loop reads CASSDHGGGTYEQYF. The CDR3 nucleotides read TGTGCCAGCAGTGACCACGGCGGCGGGACCTACGAGCAGTACTTC.

The chain employs TRBV30 and TRBJ1-1, with 8 bases lining up with TRBD1. Germline trimming cut 4 bases from V and 4 bases from J; bases unmatched to any gene: 2. Germline CDR1 is GTSNPN and CDR2 is SVGIG (reference sequence). The length of the CDR3 is 12 residues. The CDR3 sequence is CAWTDRVTEAFF. The CDR3 DNA sequence: TGTGCCTGGACGGACAGGGTCACTGAAGCTTTCTTT.

This clonotype showed up many times. The chain combines TRBV29-1 with TRBJ1-1; TRBD1 might be the D (6 bases). The CDR3 covers 11 residues. V lost 2 bases to trimming and J lost 10 bases, with 11 bases between them. Germline CDR1 is SQVTM and CDR2 is ANQGSEA. DNA for the CDR3: TGCAGCGTTGAATTACAGGGTCCAGCTTTCTTT. Encoded protein: CSVELQGPAFF.

The sample holds many counts of this clonotype. The chain couples TRBV12-3 or TRBV12-4 to TRBJ1-5, with D possibly matching TRBD1 (5 bases). V lost 6 bases and J lost 4, with 22 bases in between. CDR3 length: 17 amino acids. The CDR3: CASSPTARAGENQPQHF. The CDR3 DNA is TGTGCCAGCAGCCCAACGGCCAGGGCGGGAGAGAATCAGCCCCAGCATTTT.

V and J are TRBV27 and TRBJ2-1; D is ambiguous. CDR1 MNHEY and CDR2 SMNVEV come from the germline V gene (reference sequence). V lost 3 bases, J lost 4 bases, and 16 bases lay in between. This CDR3 comprises 16 residues. The DNA of the CDR3 is TGTGCCAGCAGTTTCTCCCCCCAAGGCAAATACAATGAGCAGTTCTTC. Protein product: CASSFSPQGKYNEQFF.